Below are 31 T cell receptor beta chains sequenced from a single sample in a study of blood T cell repertoires in COVID-19. The method was immunoSEQ multiplex PCR; TCRdb's version includes in-frame clones alone and lacks a portion of them. Of about 250,000 clones listed, around nine tenths are singletons. Sequenced input: peripheral blood. These receptors all come from an elderly man with acute or convalescent COVID-19.

The chain has TRBV9 and TRBJ1-2, with 10 bases lining up with TRBD1. This CDR3 region has 16 residues. Germline-derived CDR1 and CDR2 are SGDLS and YYNGEE. With 0 bases clipped from V and 6 bases from J, the junction kept 8 bases outside the gene matches. CDR3 region: CASSVDGQGESDGYTF. The CDR3 DNA reads TGTGCCAGCAGCGTAGACGGACAGGGGGAATCGGATGGCTACACCTTC.

V is TRBV27 and J is TRBJ1-5; perhaps TRBD1 as D (5 bases). Looked up from germline, CDR1 is MNHEY and CDR2 is SMNVEV (reference sequence). The CDR3 covers 14 residues. Trimming took off 6 bases at V and 5 bases at J, with 14 bases between the two ends. CDR3 sequence (DNA): TGTGCCAGCAGATGGGCGGGGGAGGATCAGCCCCAGCATTTT. It codes for CASRWAGEDQPQHF.

This clone has only one observation. V gene TRBV25-1 combines with J gene TRBJ1-5, with D possibly being TRBD1 (6 bases). The CDR3 runs to 15 residues. The germline V gene has CDR1 MGHDK and CDR2 SYGVNS. V was shortened by 3 bases and J by 3 bases, with 12 bases between the two germline ends. DNA of the CDR3: TGTGCCAGCAGTGATCCCAGGGGCGTCAATCAGCCCCAGCATTTT. Translation gives CASSDPRGVNQPQHF.

V usage is TRBV2 and J usage is TRBJ1-1, with D unresolved. CDR1 is SNHLY, CDR2 FYNNEI, per germline. The CDR3 sequence is 15 residues long. Trimming removed 5 bases at V and 4 bases at J, with 17 bases between. The CDR3 DNA follows: TGTGCCAGCAGTCTTGAGCCCCGACTACCCACTGAAGCTTTCTTT. This gives the protein CASSLEPRLPTEAFF.

The chain joins TRBV3-1 (or the pseudogene TRBV3-2) to TRBJ2-1, with TRBD2 identical over 9 bases. The germline gives CDR1 LGHDT, CDR2 YNNKEL (reference sequence). The J segment lost 1 base and the V segment lost 4 bases, leaving 8 bases of the junction unmatched. This CDR3 region has 17 residues. CDR3 bases: TGTGCCAGCAGCCCCCTCTTAGCGGGAGCATCCTACAATGAGCAGTTCTTC. Encoded protein: CASSPLLAGASYNEQFF.

This clone was found once. The chain employs TRBV28 and TRBJ1-4, with D possibly being TRBD1 (6 bases). The CDR3 spans 15 residues. Per germline, CDR1 MDHEN and CDR2 SYDVKM. Trimming removed 4 bases at V and 8 bases at J, with 17 bases between. CDR3 sequence: CASSSLTGGGEKLFF. CDR3 sequence (DNA): TGTGCCAGCAGTTCTCTGACAGGCGGGGGGGAAAAACTGTTTTTT.

The genes are TRBV28 and TRBJ2-7; the D gene is possibly TRBD2 (5 bases). Germline CDR1 and CDR2: MDHEN and SYDVKM. The CDR3 contains 13 residues. The V gene lost 3 bases and the J gene lost 4 bases, with 10 bases spanning the gap. CDR3: CASSLSGTYEQYF. In DNA, the CDR3 is TGTGCCAGCAGTTTGAGCGGCACGTACGAGCAGTACTTC.

This clone was recorded only once. This sequence joins TRBV6-2 or TRBV6-3 and TRBJ1-5; D is ambiguous. The CDR3 is made up of 12 amino acids. From germline, CDR1 is MNHEY and CDR2 SVGEGT. V shed 2 bases and J shed 9 bases, with 8 bases lying between them. CDR3 region: CASSYGEGPQHF. As DNA, the CDR3 is TGTGCCAGCAGTTACGGCGAGGGGCCCCAGCATTTT.

The rearrangement links TRBV27 to TRBJ1-1; D gene uncertain. Trimming shortened V by 8 bases and J by 4 bases, and 11 bases separated the two germline ends. Germline CDR1 reads MNHEY; CDR2 reads SMNVEV (reference sequence). The CDR3 sequence is 12 residues long. The CDR3 DNA reads TGTGCCAGCTCAAGTACGGGCACTGAAGCTTTCTTT. It specifies CASSSTGTEAFF.

This chain uses TRBV7-6 with TRBJ1-5, with 8 nucleotides matching TRBD1. J gave up 8 bases and V 5 bases, and 8 bases lay outside the gene matches. This CDR3 region has 14 residues. Per the germline V gene, CDR1 is SGHVS and CDR2 is FNYEAQ. CDR3 loop: CASSPDRGKEPQHF. CDR3 nucleotide sequence: TGTGCCAGCAGCCCCGACAGGGGAAAGGAGCCCCAGCATTTT.

The J gene is TRBJ1-2, the V gene TRBV19; D may be TRBD1 (5 bases). V lost 1 base to trimming and J lost 7 bases, with 10 bases between them. The CDR3 loop spans 13 amino acids. Germline V lookup: CDR1 LNHDA, CDR2 SQIVND (reference sequence). CDR3 bases: TGTGCCAGTAGTATAGCTCCAGGGTTTGGCTACACCTTC. This encodes CASSIAPGFGYTF.

The chain joins TRBV11-1 to TRBJ2-7, with 12 bases lining up with TRBD1. CDR1 SGHAT and CDR2 FQDESV come from the germline V gene (reference sequence). Unmatched junction bases numbered 3, after V lost 3 bases and J lost 3 bases. The CDR3 extends over 15 amino acids. CDR3 protein: CASSLGQGAIYEQYF. The CDR3, as DNA: TGTGCCAGCAGCTTGGGACAGGGGGCAATCTACGAGCAGTACTTC.

This sequence joins TRBV5-8 and TRBJ2-7; no clear D gene. CDR3 length: 14 residues. V shed 0 bases and J shed 0 bases, with 7 bases lying between them. Germline CDR1 is SGHTS and CDR2 is YDEGEE. CDR3 sequence reads: CASSLDRGSYEQYF. CDR3 in DNA: TGTGCCAGCAGCTTGGATCGCGGCTCCTACGAGCAGTACTTC.

This chain connects TRBV7-6 to TRBJ1-1; D not certain. The CDR3 spans 13 residues. The ends were cut back, 4 bases at V and 1 base at J, with 7 bases in the middle. In germline, CDR1 is SGHVS, CDR2 FNYEAQ. This CDR3 is CASSYSRNTEAFF. For the CDR3, the DNA is TGTGCCAGCAGCTACTCTAGGAACACTGAAGCTTTCTTT.

This rearrangement joins TRBV9 to TRBJ1-1, with TRBD1 as a possible D gene (6 bases). This CDR3 has 16 residues. Per germline, CDR1 SGDLS and CDR2 YYNGEE. V lost 4 bases and J 1 base, leaving 17 bases between the germline ends. CDR3 sequence: CASSPIPRGGNTEAFF. DNA of the CDR3: TGTGCCAGCAGCCCTATCCCCAGGGGCGGGAACACTGAAGCTTTCTTT.

The V call is TRBV6-5, the J call TRBJ1-4; 7 bases line up with TRBD1. V dropped 6 bases and J dropped 4; count of bases not matched to a gene: 5. This CDR3 is 14 amino acids long. Germline loops: CDR1 MNHEY, CDR2 SVGAGI. The CDR3 reads CASSSTGFNEKLFF. The CDR3 DNA follows: TGTGCCAGCAGCTCGACAGGGTTTAATGAAAAACTGTTTTTT.

The rearrangement links TRBV18 to TRBJ1-3; D is possibly TRBD1 (6 bases). Looked up from germline, CDR1 is KGHSH and CDR2 is LQKENI. The CDR3 covers 15 residues. Trimming cost V 6 bases and J 5 bases, with 17 bases left between them. The CDR3 bases are TGTGCCAGCTCCCTTACGGGGGGCGAGAGAAACACCATATATTTT. Protein sequence: CASSLTGGERNTIYF.

The chain links TRBV24-1 to TRBJ2-5; D possibly corresponds to TRBD2 (6 bases). Per germline, CDR1 KGHDR and CDR2 SFDVKD. The CDR3 is made up of 14 amino acids. The V and J ends lost 4 bases and 5 bases respectively, with 13 bases between them. The CDR3 DNA reads as TGTGCCACCAGTGACCGGGGGAACCGGGAGACCCAGTACTTC. As protein: CATSDRGNRETQYF.

V gene TRBV11-2 combines with J gene TRBJ2-1; TRBD2 aligns across 9 bases. Germline V lookup: CDR1 SGHAT, CDR2 FQNNGV. The CDR3 has 16 amino acids. V shed 5 bases, J shed 5 bases, and the junction held 10 bases outside the gene matches. The DNA for the CDR3 is TGTGCCAGCAGCCAAAGGGTGACTAGCGGCAACAATGAGCAGTTCTTC. It encodes CASSQRVTSGNNEQFF.

The chain links TRBV20-1 to TRBJ1-1; D is uncertain. The CDR3 is 11 amino acids. V lost 6 bases to trimming and J lost 2 bases, with 7 bases between them. Germline-derived CDR1 and CDR2 are DFQATT and SNEGSKA (reference sequence). The CDR3 nucleotides are TGCAGTGCCTCAGTAAACACTGAAGCTTTCTTT. Translated: CSASVNTEAFF.

The CDR3 DNA reads TGTGCCAGCAGCTTCGGACAGCTCGCTAACTATGGCTACACCTTC. Amino acid sequence: CASSFGQLANYGYTF. The chain has TRBV7-9 and TRBJ1-2; possible D gene TRBD1, 6 bases. V was cut by 3 bases and J by 0 bases, with 11 bases left in between. Germline CDR1 SEHNR, CDR2 FQNEAQ (reference sequence). The CDR3 sequence is 15 residues long.

The genes are TRBV6-2 or TRBV6-3 and TRBJ2-7, with 7 bases identical to TRBD2. Trimming at V came to 3 bases and at J to 9 bases, leaving 11 bases not matched to a gene. CDR1 is MNHEY, CDR2 SVGEGT, per germline. The CDR3 spans 14 residues. The CDR3 protein is CASSYSGTGRVQYF. In nucleotides, the CDR3 is TGTGCCAGCAGTTATTCCGGGACTGGGAGGGTGCAGTACTTC.

The chain couples TRBV10-3 to TRBJ1-2, with TRBD1 as a possible D gene (5 bases). The CDR3 is 15 residues long. Between the trimmed V and J ends, which lost 0 bases and 6 bases, there was a span of 14 bases. The germline V gene has CDR1 ENHRY and CDR2 SYGVKD. CDR3 nucleotides: TGTGCCATCAGTGAGTCGGCTCAGGGAAGCGATGGCTACACCTTC. Translated: CAISESAQGSDGYTF.

The CDR3 is CASSQAAVNNYGYTF. CDR3 nucleotide sequence: TGCGCCAGCAGCCAAGCCGCAGTCAATAACTATGGCTACACCTTC. This chain uses TRBV4-3 with TRBJ1-2; D unresolved. The CDR3 has 15 amino acids. Per germline, CDR1 LGHNA and CDR2 YSLEER. Trimming shortened V by 1 base and J by 1 base, and 10 bases separated the two germline ends.

The V gene is TRBV19, the J gene TRBJ2-5, with D unclear. Trimming took off 5 bases at V and 5 bases at J, with 18 bases between the two ends. Per the germline V gene, CDR1 is LNHDA and CDR2 is SQIVND (reference sequence). The CDR3 length is 15 residues. The CDR3 here is CASSPRGVTRETQYF. The CDR3 coding sequence is TGTGCCAGTAGTCCCCGAGGAGTCACGAGGGAGACCCAGTACTTC.

In this sample, this clone turned up once. V is TRBV28 and J is TRBJ1-4, with D unresolved. The CDR3 spans 13 residues. Trimming took 5 bases from V and 7 from J, leaving 11 bases between them. Germline V gives CDR1 MDHEN, CDR2 SYDVKM. The CDR3 DNA reads as TGTGCCAGCAGTCTTCGGCGGGGTGAAAAACTGTTTTTT. This translates into CASSLRRGEKLFF. The full variable domain, completed using reference TRBV28 and TRBJ1-4, is DVKVTQSSRYLVKRTGEKVFLECVQDMDHENMFWYRQDPGLGLRLIYFSYDVKMKEKGDIPEGYSVSREKKERFSLILESASTNQTSMYLCASSLRRGEKLFFGSGTQLSVL.

The chain joins TRBV5-8 to TRBJ1-5, with TRBD1 matching 9 bases. V was clipped by 7 bases and J by 0 bases; unmatched bases: 11. The germline V gene encodes CDR1 SGHTS and CDR2 YDEGEE. The CDR3 has 17 residues. In DNA, the CDR3 is TGTGCCAGCGACCGGGACAGGGATTCCTATAGCAATCAGCCCCAGCATTTT. Translating gives CASDRDRDSYSNQPQHF.

The gene calls are TRBV12-3 or TRBV12-4 and TRBJ1-1; no clear D gene. Trimming removed 6 bases from V and 7 bases from J, with 9 bases in between. The CDR3 is 11 amino acids. CDR3 DNA: TGTGCCAGCAGAAGAAGCCTTGAAGCTTTCTTT. Its protein product is CASRRSLEAFF.

This clone was picked up a small number of times. The chain recombines TRBV3-1 (or the pseudogene TRBV3-2) with TRBJ1-3, with D uncertain. CDR3 length: 16 residues. CDR1 LGHDT and CDR2 YNNKEL come from the germline V gene (reference sequence). Trimming pared 0 bases from V and 3 bases from J, leaving 12 bases between. CDR3 sequence (DNA): TGTGCCAGCAGCCAAGATCTAAGTGCGAATGGAAACACCATATATTTT. Translation: CASSQDLSANGNTIYF.

The chain has TRBV10-3 and TRBJ2-2; TRBD1 is a possible D gene (6 bases). The CDR3 is made up of 15 amino acids. V lost 4 bases, J lost 4 bases, and 13 bases lay in between. The germline V gene has CDR1 ENHRY and CDR2 SYGVKD. The CDR3, as DNA: TGTGCCATCAGTGCGCTACAGGGATTCACCGGGGAGCTGTTTTTT. It translates to CAISALQGFTGELFF.

The chain links TRBV12-3 or TRBV12-4 to TRBJ1-1; the D is unclear. The V end lost 5 bases, the J end lost 3 bases, and 10 bases lay between the germline ends. The CDR3 consists of 13 residues. The CDR3: CASSLQVDTEAFF. DNA for the CDR3: TGTGCCAGCAGTCTCCAAGTAGACACTGAAGCTTTCTTT.